Listed here are 26 T cell receptor beta chains from one sample, sequenced in a study of blood T cell repertoires in COVID-19. Measured with immunoSEQ multiplex PCR; TCRdb has only the in-frame clones, and not every one. The sample holds some 200,000 clones; approximately 86% are singletons and the top ten take roughly 3.5%. Sequenced: peripheral blood. These receptors were taken from an older man with acute or convalescent COVID-19.

The V and J genes are TRBV14 and TRBJ2-1; D may be TRBD1 (6 bases). Trimming pared 4 bases from V and 9 bases from J, leaving 13 bases between. The CDR3 sequence is 13 residues long. The germline V gene encodes CDR1 SGHDN and CDR2 FVKESK. CDR3 residues: CASSRRIQGEQFF. CDR3 nucleotides: TGTGCCAGCAGCCGGAGGATACAGGGTGAGCAGTTCTTC.

This sequence joins TRBV27 and TRBJ1-1, with TRBD1 matching 11 bases. Germline V gene sequence: CDR1 MNHEY, CDR2 SMNVEV (reference sequence). This CDR3 has 17 amino acids. V trimming: 7 bases; J trimming: 7 bases; junction bases outside the gene matches: 17. The CDR3 DNA sequence: TGTGCCAGCAACTTTTTAGGACAGGGGGCCCTAGGGGTTGAAGCTTTCTTT. Translation: CASNFLGQGALGVEAFF.

This chain links TRBV6-5 with TRBJ1-1; a possible D gene is TRBD1 (6 bases). From germline, CDR1 is MNHEY and CDR2 SVGAGI. V gave up 7 bases and J gave up 4 bases, with 13 bases separating them. The CDR3 extends over 13 amino acids. DNA for the CDR3: TGTGCCAGCACCAACAGGGAGCTCACTGAAGCTTTCTTT. It specifies CASTNRELTEAFF.

The genes are TRBV19 and TRBJ2-3; tentative D call: TRBD2 (7 bases). This CDR3 is 15 amino acids long. Trimming removed 3 bases from V and 6 bases from J, with 16 bases in between. Germline assignment: CDR1 LNHDA and CDR2 SQIVND (reference sequence). CDR3 protein: CASSIGGAGRDTQYF. DNA for the CDR3: TGTGCCAGTAGTATTGGGGGGGCAGGAAGGGATACGCAGTATTTT.

Points on this clone: The sample contains more than one DNA sequence encoding this CDR3. V gene TRBV30 combines with J gene TRBJ2-5, with unresolved D. The CDR3 spans 12 residues. From germline, CDR1 is GTSNPN and CDR2 SVGIG (reference sequence). Trimming removed 1 base from V and 4 bases from J, with 7 bases in between. The CDR3 DNA reads TGTGCCTGGAGTGGGCCTGGAGAGACCCAGTACTTC. It specifies CAWSGPGETQYF.

This chain connects TRBV5-1 to TRBJ2-7; 8 bases match TRBD1. The CDR3 is made up of 14 amino acids. Germline V gives CDR1 SGHRS, CDR2 YFSETQ. Trimming removed 4 bases from V and 7 bases from J; junction bases left unmatched: 10. CDR3: CASSGWTGREEQYF. CDR3 coding DNA: TGCGCCAGCAGCGGATGGACAGGGCGGGAAGAGCAGTACTTC.

The sample holds one count of this clone. In nucleotides, the CDR3 is TGTGCCAGCAGCCGCTTTAGGGGCGGCAATCAGCCCCAGCATTTT. Amino acids: CASSRFRGGNQPQHF. The genes are TRBV4-2 and TRBJ1-5; D is possibly TRBD1 (5 bases). V lost 4 bases, J lost 2 bases, and 12 bases lay in between. Germline CDR1 LGHNA, CDR2 YNFKEQ. The CDR3 runs to 15 residues.

This clone was counted only a few times. The chain recombines TRBV3-1 (or the pseudogene TRBV3-2) with TRBJ1-4; D not resolved. Germline CDR1 is LGHDT and CDR2 is YNNKEL (reference sequence). The V end lost 4 bases, the J end lost 2 bases, and 8 bases lay between the germline ends. This CDR3 is built from 14 residues. The CDR3 spells CASSLVRTNEKLFF. As DNA, the CDR3 is TGTGCCAGCAGCCTCGTCAGGACTAATGAAAAACTGTTTTTT.

This clone was seen only a few times. This chain joins TRBV6-5 and TRBJ1-1; no clear D. There are 14 residues in the CDR3. Germline V gene sequence: CDR1 MNHEY, CDR2 SVGAGI. V was trimmed by 0 bases and J by 5 bases, leaving 10 bases between them. In DNA form, the CDR3 reads TGTGCCAGCAGTTACTCGTCGGGGTGGACTGAAGCTTTCTTT. Encoded protein: CASSYSSGWTEAFF.

The chain recombines TRBV24-1 with TRBJ2-1, with D possibly being TRBD1 (5 bases). Germline V gene lookup returns CDR1 KGHDR and CDR2 SFDVKD. Trimming shortened V by 4 bases and J by 9 bases, and 21 bases separated the two germline ends. This CDR3 has 16 residues. The CDR3 DNA is TGTGCCACCAGTGACCCCGGGCCCGGTGGGGCCGGTGAGCAGTTCTTC. Protein sequence: CATSDPGPGGAGEQFF.

V is TRBV29-1 and J is TRBJ1-4; 8 bases are shared with TRBD1. From germline, CDR1 is SQVTM and CDR2 ANQGSEA. The V gene end was trimmed by 7 bases and the J gene end by 8 bases; junction bases not matched to a gene: 6. There are 12 residues in the CDR3. CDR3 sequence reads: CSGRGLEEKLFF. DNA of the CDR3: TGCAGCGGCAGGGGGCTAGAGGAAAAACTGTTTTTT.

This chain connects TRBV7-2 to TRBJ2-1, with 7 bases identical to TRBD2. This CDR3 is built from 15 residues. The germline CDR1 and CDR2 sequences are SGHTA and FQGNSA. The V gene end was trimmed by 2 bases and the J gene end by 1 base; junction bases not matched to a gene: 2. The CDR3 spells CASSLTLASYNEQFF. CDR3 bases: TGTGCCAGCAGCTTAACACTAGCGTCCTACAATGAGCAGTTCTTC. Full variable domain (missing parts from reference TRBV7-2 and TRBJ2-1): GAGVSQSPSNKVTEKGKDVELRCDPISGHTALYWYRQSLGQGLEFLIYFQGNSAPDKSGLPSDRFSAERTGGSVSTLTIQRTQQEDSAVYLCASSLTLASYNEQFFGPGTRLTVL.

This chain links TRBV7-9 with TRBJ2-1; 9 bases match TRBD2. V lost 5 bases, J lost 7 bases, and 9 bases stayed unmatched. From germline, CDR1 is SEHNR and CDR2 FQNEAQ (reference sequence). The CDR3 sequence is 15 residues long. CDR3 in amino acids: CASSPPGGGGNEQFF. The CDR3 nucleotides are TGTGCCAGCAGCCCCCCCGGCGGGGGGGGGAATGAGCAGTTCTTC.

The chain carries TRBV28 and TRBJ1-2; D is uncertain. The V gene's germline CDR1 is MDHEN and CDR2 SYDVKM. Trimming took off 7 bases at V and 2 bases at J, with 8 bases between the two ends. CDR3 length: 12 amino acids. The CDR3 loop is CASTGPNYGYTF. The CDR3 DNA sequence: TGTGCCAGCACCGGTCCCAACTATGGCTACACCTTC.

This chain connects TRBV28 to TRBJ1-4; D gene uncertain. The germline V gene has CDR1 MDHEN and CDR2 SYDVKM. The CDR3 totals 12 residues. V was shortened by 3 bases and J by 10 bases, with 9 bases between the two germline ends. DNA for the CDR3: TGTGCCAGCAGTTTTGAGACTGCAAAACTGTTTTTT. Protein sequence: CASSFETAKLFF.

This clone came up once. The chain links TRBV10-3 to TRBJ2-2; 7 bases line up with TRBD1. Per the germline V gene, CDR1 is ENHRY and CDR2 is SYGVKD. J was trimmed by 5 bases and V by 3 bases; bases with no gene match: 3. The CDR3 totals 14 residues. CDR3 coding DNA: TGTGCCATCAGTGATAGGGGGCCGACCGGGGAGCTGTTTTTT. Translation gives CAISDRGPTGELFF.

This sequence joins TRBV5-1 and TRBJ2-1; D remains ambiguous. This CDR3 spans 15 amino acids. Germline V gene sequence: CDR1 SGHRS, CDR2 YFSETQ. V dropped 0 bases and J dropped 5 bases, with 12 bases sitting between them. The CDR3 DNA follows: TGCGCCAGCAGCTTGGGAGATCCCCGAAACAATGAGCAGTTCTTC. Residues: CASSLGDPRNNEQFF.

This chain uses TRBV5-4 with TRBJ2-3, with D possibly TRBD2 on 6 matching bases. CDR1 and CDR2 from the germline V gene are SGHNT and YYREEE (reference sequence). The CDR3 is made up of 14 amino acids. The V gene lost 4 bases and the J gene lost 2 bases, with 11 bases spanning the gap. The CDR3, as DNA: TGTGCCAGCAGCCCCGGGACTTTCACAGATACGCAGTATTTT. Encoded protein: CASSPGTFTDTQYF.

The chain is built from TRBV6-4 and TRBJ1-5; D possibly corresponds to TRBD1 (5 bases). The CDR3 extends over 13 amino acids. Trimming cost V 5 bases and J 3 bases, with 8 bases left between them. Germline-derived CDR1 and CDR2 are MRHNA and SNTAGT. The DNA of the CDR3 is TGTGCCAGCAGTCAGGGTAACAATCAGCCCCAGCATTTT. Translating it yields CASSQGNNQPQHF.

This rearrangement joins TRBV5-1 to TRBJ2-3, with 8 bases that match TRBD2. The germline V gene encodes CDR1 SGHRS and CDR2 YFSETQ. The CDR3 totals 16 residues. The trim removed 4 bases at V and 3 bases at J, leaving 10 bases unmatched. CDR3 protein: CASSPRTSSGTDTQYF. The CDR3 nucleotides are TGCGCCAGCAGCCCACGGACTAGCTCGGGGACAGATACGCAGTATTTT. Using reference TRBV5-1 and TRBJ2-3 for the parts outside the CDR3, the full variable domain is KAGVTQTPRYLIKTRGQQVTLSCSPISGHRSVSWYQQTPGQGLQFLFEYFSETQRNKGNFPGRFSGRQFSNSRSEMNVSTLELGDSALYLCASSPRTSSGTDTQYFGPGTRLTVL.

Concerning this clone: The identical CDR3 is also encoded by other nucleotide sequences in the sample. This sequence joins TRBV5-1 and TRBJ2-7; a possible D gene is TRBD2 (6 bases). V lost 0 bases, J lost 7 bases, and 26 bases lay in between. This CDR3 contains 18 residues. Germline values: CDR1 SGHRS, CDR2 YFSETQ. CDR3 sequence (DNA): TGCGCCAGCAGCTTGGGGGTAGGACTCGCGGGGCCCCGCGGGGAGCAGTACTTC. It encodes CASSLGVGLAGPRGEQYF.

This chain joins TRBV9 and TRBJ2-1, with 10 bases matching TRBD2. The CDR3 has 13 amino acids. With V trimmed by 4 bases and J by 10 bases, 5 bases remained unmatched. CDR1 and CDR2 (germline): SGDLS, YYNGEE. The CDR3 is CASSTSGIREQFF. The CDR3 DNA is TGTGCCAGCAGCACTAGCGGGATAAGGGAGCAGTTCTTC.

The genes are TRBV7-8 and TRBJ1-1; D possibly corresponds to TRBD1 (5 bases). Between the trimmed V and J ends, which lost 2 bases and 5 bases, there was a span of 9 bases. The CDR3 runs to 13 residues. From germline, CDR1 is SGHVS and CDR2 FQNEAQ. The CDR3 DNA is TGTGCCAGCAGCTTAACAACAGGAACTGAAGCTTTCTTT. Residues: CASSLTTGTEAFF.

V and J are TRBV18 and TRBJ1-1, with D hard to call. The germline CDR1 and CDR2 sequences are KGHSH and LQKENI. The CDR3 is 13 amino acids. Trimming stripped 0 bases from V and 10 bases from J, with 12 bases between. CDR3 region: CASSPPARKAAFF. The CDR3 DNA sequence: TGTGCCAGCTCACCACCGGCCAGGAAGGCAGCTTTCTTT.

The rearrangement joins TRBV27 to TRBJ2-1, with D possibly TRBD2 on 6 matching bases. The CDR3 covers 15 residues. Germline assignment: CDR1 MNHEY and CDR2 SMNVEV (reference sequence). The ends were cut back, 5 bases at V and 3 bases at J, with 14 bases in the middle. CDR3 region: CASSPREWDYNEQFF. The CDR3 bases are TGTGCCAGCAGTCCCCGGGAGTGGGACTACAATGAGCAGTTCTTC.

The rearrangement uses TRBV25-1 and TRBJ1-6; 8 bases are a match to TRBD1. The CDR3 has 13 amino acids. The junction had 7 bases not matched to a gene; V was cut back by 8 bases and J by 10 bases. Germline V gene lookup returns CDR1 MGHDK and CDR2 SYGVNS. CDR3 region: CASGYRGDSPLHF. The DNA of the CDR3 is TGTGCCAGCGGCTACAGGGGGGACTCACCCCTCCACTTT.